The source of this T cell receptor beta chain is a study of OX40 agonist ivuxolimab in advanced cancers. Study-level results: In the 0.1-3.0 mg/kg groups, partial responders showed among the lowest expansion.

Only in-frame clones appear in the TCRdb table, and some are missing; sequencing was by immunoSEQ multiplex PCR. The sample records 70,000 to 95,000 clones, roughly nine tenths being singletons. To note about this clone: Its antigen is unknown.

The material sequenced was CD4+ or CD8+ T cells sorted from blood, taken in a trial of the OX40 agonist ivuxolimab. The clonotype comes from an adult with an advanced solid tumor such as melanoma, head and neck, liver or kidney cancer.

In nucleotides, the CDR3 is TGTGCCAGCAGCTTGGAAGCGGGCCCAGCTAACTATGGCTACACCTTC. Translating gives CASSLEAGPANYGYTF. J is TRBJ1-2 and V is TRBV5-5; D unresolved. CDR1 and CDR2 (germline): SGHKS, YYEKEE (reference sequence). CDR3 size: 16 residues. V lost 0 bases and J 0 bases, leaving 12 bases between the germline ends.